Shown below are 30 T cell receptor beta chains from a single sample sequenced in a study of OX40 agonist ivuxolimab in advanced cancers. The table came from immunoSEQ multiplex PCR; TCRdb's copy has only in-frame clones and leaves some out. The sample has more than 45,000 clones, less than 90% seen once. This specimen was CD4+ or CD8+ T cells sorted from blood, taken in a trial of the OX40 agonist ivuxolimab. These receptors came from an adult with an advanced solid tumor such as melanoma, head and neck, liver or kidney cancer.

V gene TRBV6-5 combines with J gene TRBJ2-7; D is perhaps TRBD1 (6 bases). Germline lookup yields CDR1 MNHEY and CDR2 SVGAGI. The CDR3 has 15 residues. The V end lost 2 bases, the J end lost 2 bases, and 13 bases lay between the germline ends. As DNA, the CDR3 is TGTGCCAGCAGTTACATGGGGGCCTCCCCCTACGAGCAGTACTTC. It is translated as CASSYMGASPYEQYF.

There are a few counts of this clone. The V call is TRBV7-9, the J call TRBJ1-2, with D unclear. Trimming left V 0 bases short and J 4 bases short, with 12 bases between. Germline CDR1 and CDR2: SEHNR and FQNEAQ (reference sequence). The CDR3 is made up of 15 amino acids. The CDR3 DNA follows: TGTGCCAGCAGCTTAGCGTCTACCGGACCCTATGGCTACACCTTC. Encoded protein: CASSLASTGPYGYTF. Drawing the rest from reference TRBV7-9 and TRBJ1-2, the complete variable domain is DTGVSQNPRHKITKRGQNVTFRCDPISEHNRLYWYRQTLGQGPEFLTYFQNEAQLEKSRLLSDRFSAERPKGSFSTLEIQRTEQGDSAMYLCASSLASTGPYGYTFGSGTRLTVV.

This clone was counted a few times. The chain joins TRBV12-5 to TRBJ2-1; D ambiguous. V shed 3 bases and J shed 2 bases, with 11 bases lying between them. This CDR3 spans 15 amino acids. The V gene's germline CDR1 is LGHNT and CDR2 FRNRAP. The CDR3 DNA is TGTGCTAGTGGTTTTTCCCAGCCCCCCTACAATGAGCAGTTCTTC. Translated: CASGFSQPPYNEQFF.

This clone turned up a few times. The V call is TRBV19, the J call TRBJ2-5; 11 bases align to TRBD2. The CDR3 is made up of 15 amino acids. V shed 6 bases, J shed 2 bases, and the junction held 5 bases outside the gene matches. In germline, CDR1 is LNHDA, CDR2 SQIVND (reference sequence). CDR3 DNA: TGTGCCAGTAGGCCGGGACTAGCGGTACAAGAGACCCAGTACTTC. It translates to CASRPGLAVQETQYF. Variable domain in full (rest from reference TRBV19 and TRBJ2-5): DGGITQSPKYLFRKEGQNVTLSCEQNLNHDAMYWYRQDPGQGLRLIYYSQIVNDFQKGDIAEGYSVSREKKESFPLTVTSAQKNPTAFYLCASRPGLAVQETQYFGPGTRLLVL.

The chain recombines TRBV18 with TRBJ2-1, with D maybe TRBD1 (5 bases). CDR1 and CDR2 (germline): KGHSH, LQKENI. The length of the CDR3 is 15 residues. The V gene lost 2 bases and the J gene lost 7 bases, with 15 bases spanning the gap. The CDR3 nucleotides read TGTGCCAGCTCACCAGAGGCTGGCAGGGTAAATGAGCAGTTCTTC. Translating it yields CASSPEAGRVNEQFF.

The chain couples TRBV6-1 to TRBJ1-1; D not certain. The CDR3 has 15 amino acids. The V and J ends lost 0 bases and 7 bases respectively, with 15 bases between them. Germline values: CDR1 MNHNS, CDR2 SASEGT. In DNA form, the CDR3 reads TGTGCCAGCAGTGAAGCGGGGTCAGTTCGGCTTGAAGCTTTCTTT. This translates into CASSEAGSVRLEAFF.

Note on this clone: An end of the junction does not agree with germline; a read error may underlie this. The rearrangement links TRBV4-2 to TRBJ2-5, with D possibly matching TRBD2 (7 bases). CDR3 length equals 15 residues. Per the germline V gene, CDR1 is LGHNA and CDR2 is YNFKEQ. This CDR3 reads CASSQVQGGEEAQYF. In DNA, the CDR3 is TGTGCCAGCAGCCAAGTTCAAGGGGGGGAAGAGGCCCAGTACTTC.

The CDR3: CASIRGSYNEQFF. The CDR3 coding sequence is TGTGCCAGCATTCGGGGCTCCTACAATGAGCAGTTCTTC. The V and J genes are TRBV2 and TRBJ2-1; the D gene is possibly TRBD2 (5 bases). V lost 7 bases and J 0 bases, leaving 7 bases between the germline ends. The CDR3 is made up of 13 amino acids. Per germline, CDR1 SNHLY and CDR2 FYNNEI.

CDR3 in DNA: TGTGCCAGCAGTTACTCCGCCAACAGGGGGGGCTACACCTTC. Translating gives CASSYSANRGGYTF. The chain uses TRBV6-5 and TRBJ1-2, with 8 bases aligning to TRBD1. The CDR3 is 14 amino acids. The trim removed 0 bases at V and 8 bases at J, leaving 5 bases unmatched. The germline gives CDR1 MNHEY, CDR2 SVGAGI.

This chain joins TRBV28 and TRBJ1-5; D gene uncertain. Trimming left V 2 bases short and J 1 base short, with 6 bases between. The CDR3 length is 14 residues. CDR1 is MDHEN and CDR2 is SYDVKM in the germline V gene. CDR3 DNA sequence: TGTGCCAGCAGTTTAGGATCAAGCAATCAGCCCCAGCATTTT. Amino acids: CASSLGSSNQPQHF.

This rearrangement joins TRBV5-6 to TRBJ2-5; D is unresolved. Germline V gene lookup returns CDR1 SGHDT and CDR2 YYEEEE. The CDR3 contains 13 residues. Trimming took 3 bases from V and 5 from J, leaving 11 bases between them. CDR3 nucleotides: TGTGCCAGCAGCTCGACGGGCACGGAGACCCAGTACTTC. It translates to CASSSTGTETQYF. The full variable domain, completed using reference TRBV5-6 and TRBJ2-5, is DAGVTQSPTHLIKTRGQQVTLRCSPKSGHDTVSWYQQALGQGPQFIFQYYEEEERQRGNFPDRFSGHQFPNYSSELNVNALLLGDSALYLCASSSTGTETQYFGPGTRLLVL.

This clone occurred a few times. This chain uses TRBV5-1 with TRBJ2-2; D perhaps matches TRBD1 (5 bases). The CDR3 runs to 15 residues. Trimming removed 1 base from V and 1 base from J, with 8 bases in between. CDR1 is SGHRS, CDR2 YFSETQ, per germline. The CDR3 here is CASSLFQGNTGELFF. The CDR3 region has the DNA TGCGCCAGCAGCTTGTTCCAGGGGAACACCGGGGAGCTGTTTTTT.

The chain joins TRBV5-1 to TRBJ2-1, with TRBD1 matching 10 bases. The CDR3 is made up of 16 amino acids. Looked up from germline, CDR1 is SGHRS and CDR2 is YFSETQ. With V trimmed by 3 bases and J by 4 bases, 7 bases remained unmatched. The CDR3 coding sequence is TGCGCCAGCAGCTGGGACGTGGGACAGGGGTACAATGAGCAGTTCTTC. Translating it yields CASSWDVGQGYNEQFF.

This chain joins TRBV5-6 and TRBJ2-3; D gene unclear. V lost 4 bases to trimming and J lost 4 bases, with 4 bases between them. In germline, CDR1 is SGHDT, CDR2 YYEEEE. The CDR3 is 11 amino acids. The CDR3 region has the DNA TGTGCCAGCAGCCTTGCAGATACGCAGTATTTT. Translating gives CASSLADTQYF.

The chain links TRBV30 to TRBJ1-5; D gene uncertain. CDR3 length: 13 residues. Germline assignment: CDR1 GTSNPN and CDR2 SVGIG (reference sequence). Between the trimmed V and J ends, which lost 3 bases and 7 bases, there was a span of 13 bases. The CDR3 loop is CAWRGSEGQPQHF. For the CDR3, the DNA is TGTGCCTGGAGAGGATCAGAGGGCCAGCCCCAGCATTTT.

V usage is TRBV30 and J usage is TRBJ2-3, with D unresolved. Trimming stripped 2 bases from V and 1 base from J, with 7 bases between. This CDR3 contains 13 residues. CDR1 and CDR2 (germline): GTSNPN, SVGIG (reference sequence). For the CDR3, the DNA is TGTGCCTGGAGTTCGGGCGGCACAGATACGCAGTATTTT. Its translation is CAWSSGGTDTQYF.

For the CDR3, the DNA is TGTGCCACCAGCAGTAGTTGGCGGGTGGCCTACGAGCAGTACTTC. It specifies CATSSSWRVAYEQYF. The genes are TRBV15 and TRBJ2-7; D is perhaps TRBD2 (5 bases). Trimming stripped 3 bases from V and 2 bases from J, with 14 bases between. The CDR3 extends over 15 amino acids. Germline V gives CDR1 LNHNV, CDR2 YYDKDF (reference sequence). Looking up the rest from reference TRBV15 and TRBJ2-7 gives the full variable domain: DAMVIQNPRYQVTQFGKPVTLSCSQTLNHNVMYWYQQKSSQAPKLLFHYYDKDFNNEADTPDNFQSRRPNTSFCFLDIRSPGLGDTAMYLCATSSSWRVAYEQYFGPGTRLTVT.

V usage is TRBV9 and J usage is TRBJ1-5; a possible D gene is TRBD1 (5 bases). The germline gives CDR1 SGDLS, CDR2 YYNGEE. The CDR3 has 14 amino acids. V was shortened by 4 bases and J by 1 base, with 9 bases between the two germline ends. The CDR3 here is CASSPGQSNQPQHF. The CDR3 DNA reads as TGTGCCAGCAGCCCAGGGCAGAGCAATCAGCCCCAGCATTTT.

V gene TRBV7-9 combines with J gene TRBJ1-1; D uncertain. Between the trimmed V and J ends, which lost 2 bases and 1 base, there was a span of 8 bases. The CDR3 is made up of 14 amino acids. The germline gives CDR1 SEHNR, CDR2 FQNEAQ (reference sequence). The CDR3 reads CASSLPGRNTEAFF. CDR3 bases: TGTGCCAGCAGCTTACCCGGAAGGAACACTGAAGCTTTCTTT.

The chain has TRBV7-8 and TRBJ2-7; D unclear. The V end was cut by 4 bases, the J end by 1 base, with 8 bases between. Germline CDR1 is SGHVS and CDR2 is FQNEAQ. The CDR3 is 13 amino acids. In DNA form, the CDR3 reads TGTGCCAGCAGCTCGGGCCTATCCTACGAGCAGTACTTC. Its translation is CASSSGLSYEQYF.

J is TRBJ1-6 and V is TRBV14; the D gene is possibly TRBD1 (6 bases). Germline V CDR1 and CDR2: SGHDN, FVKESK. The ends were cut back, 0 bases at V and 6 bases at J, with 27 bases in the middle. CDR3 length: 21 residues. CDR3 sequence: CASSQELGMRARGFFNSPLHF. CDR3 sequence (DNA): TGTGCCAGCAGCCAAGAATTGGGAATGAGGGCCAGGGGTTTTTTTAATTCACCCCTCCACTTT.

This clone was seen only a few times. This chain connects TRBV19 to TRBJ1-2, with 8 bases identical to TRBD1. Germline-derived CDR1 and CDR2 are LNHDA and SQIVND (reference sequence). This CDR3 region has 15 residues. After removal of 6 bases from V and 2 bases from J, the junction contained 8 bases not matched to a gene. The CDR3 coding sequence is TGTGCCAGTAGCGCAGGGACAGGCGTCAACTATGGCTACACCTTC. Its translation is CASSAGTGVNYGYTF.

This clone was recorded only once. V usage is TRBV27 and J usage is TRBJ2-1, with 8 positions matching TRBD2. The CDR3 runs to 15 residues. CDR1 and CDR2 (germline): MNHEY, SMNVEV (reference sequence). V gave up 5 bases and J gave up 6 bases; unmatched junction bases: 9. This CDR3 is CASSAAAGAGNEQFF. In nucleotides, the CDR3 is TGTGCCAGCAGTGCCGCAGCGGGGGCTGGCAATGAGCAGTTCTTC.

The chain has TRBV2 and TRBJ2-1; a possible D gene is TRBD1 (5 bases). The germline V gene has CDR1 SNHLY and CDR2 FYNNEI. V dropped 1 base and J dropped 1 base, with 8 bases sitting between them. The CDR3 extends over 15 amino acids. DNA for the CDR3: TGTGCCAGCAGTGAAGGTGGGGCTTCCTACAATGAGCAGTTCTTC. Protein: CASSEGGASYNEQFF.

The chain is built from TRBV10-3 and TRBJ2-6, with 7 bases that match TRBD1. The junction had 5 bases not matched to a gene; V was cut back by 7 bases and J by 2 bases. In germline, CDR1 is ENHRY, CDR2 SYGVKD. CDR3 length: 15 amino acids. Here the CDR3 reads CAIIGTAPGANVLTF. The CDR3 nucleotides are TGTGCCATCATAGGGACAGCCCCTGGGGCCAACGTCCTGACTTTC.

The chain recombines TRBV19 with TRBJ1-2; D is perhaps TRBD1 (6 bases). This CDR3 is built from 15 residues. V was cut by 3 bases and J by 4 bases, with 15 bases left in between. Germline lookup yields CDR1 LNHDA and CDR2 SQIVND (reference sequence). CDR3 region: CASSIVGGPFYGYTF. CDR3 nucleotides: TGTGCCAGTAGTATCGTAGGGGGGCCCTTCTATGGCTACACCTTC.

CDR3 region: CASSQVAGGPYNEQFF. CDR3 bases: TGTGCCAGCAGCCAGGTAGCGGGAGGACCATACAATGAGCAGTTCTTC. The chain has TRBV16 and TRBJ2-1, with 10 positions matching TRBD2. J gave up 4 bases and V 3 bases, and 6 bases lay outside the gene matches. This CDR3 is built from 16 residues. Germline V gene sequence: CDR1 KGHSY, CDR2 FQNENV.

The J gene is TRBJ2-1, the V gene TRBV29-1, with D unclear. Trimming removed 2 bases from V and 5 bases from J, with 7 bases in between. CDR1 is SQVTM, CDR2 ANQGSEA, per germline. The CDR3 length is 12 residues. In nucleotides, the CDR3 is TGCAGCGTTGAACGGTGGAACAATGAGCAGTTCTTC. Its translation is CSVERWNNEQFF.

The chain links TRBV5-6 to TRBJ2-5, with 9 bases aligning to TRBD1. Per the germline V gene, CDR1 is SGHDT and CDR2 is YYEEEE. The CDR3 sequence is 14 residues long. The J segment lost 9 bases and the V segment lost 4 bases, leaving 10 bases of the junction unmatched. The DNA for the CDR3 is TGTGCCAGCAGCCCAGACAGGGGGGGAAGGGCCCAGTACTTC. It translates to CASSPDRGGRAQYF. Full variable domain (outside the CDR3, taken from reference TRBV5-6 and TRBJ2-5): DAGVTQSPTHLIKTRGQQVTLRCSPKSGHDTVSWYQQALGQGPQFIFQYYEEEERQRGNFPDRFSGHQFPNYSSELNVNALLLGDSALYLCASSPDRGGRAQYFGPGTRLLVL.

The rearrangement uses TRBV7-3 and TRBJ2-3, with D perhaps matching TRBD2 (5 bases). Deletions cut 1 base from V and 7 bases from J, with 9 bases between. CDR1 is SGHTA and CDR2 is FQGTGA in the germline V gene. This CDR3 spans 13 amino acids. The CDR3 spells CASSLNSENTQYF. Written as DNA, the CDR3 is TGTGCCAGCAGCTTAAATAGCGAGAATACGCAGTATTTT.